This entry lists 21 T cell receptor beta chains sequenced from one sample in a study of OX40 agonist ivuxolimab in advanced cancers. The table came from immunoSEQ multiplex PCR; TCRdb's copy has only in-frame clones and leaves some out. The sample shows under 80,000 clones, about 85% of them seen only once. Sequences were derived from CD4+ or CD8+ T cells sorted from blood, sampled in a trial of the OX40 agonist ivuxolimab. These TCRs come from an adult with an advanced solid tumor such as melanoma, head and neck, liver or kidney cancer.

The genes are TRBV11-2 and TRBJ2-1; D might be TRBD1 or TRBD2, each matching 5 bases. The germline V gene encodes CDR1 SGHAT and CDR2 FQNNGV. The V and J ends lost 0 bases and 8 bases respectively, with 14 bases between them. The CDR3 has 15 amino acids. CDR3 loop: CASSLDGTEVYEQFF. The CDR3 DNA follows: TGTGCCAGCAGCTTAGACGGGACCGAAGTGTATGAGCAGTTCTTC.

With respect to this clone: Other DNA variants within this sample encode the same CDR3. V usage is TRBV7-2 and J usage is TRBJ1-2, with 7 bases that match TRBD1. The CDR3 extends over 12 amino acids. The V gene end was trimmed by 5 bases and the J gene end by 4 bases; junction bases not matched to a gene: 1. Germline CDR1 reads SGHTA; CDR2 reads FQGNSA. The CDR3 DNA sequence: TGTGCCAGCAGCACAGGGGCCTATGGCTACACCTTC. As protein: CASSTGAYGYTF.

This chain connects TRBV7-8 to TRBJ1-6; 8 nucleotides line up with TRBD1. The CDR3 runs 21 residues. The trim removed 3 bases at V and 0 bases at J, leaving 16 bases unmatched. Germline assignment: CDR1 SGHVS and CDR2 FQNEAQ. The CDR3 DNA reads TGTGCCAGCAGCTTCTATCGGACCGACAGGGGAATAGGCTCCTATAATTCACCCCTCCACTTT. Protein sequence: CASSFYRTDRGIGSYNSPLHF.

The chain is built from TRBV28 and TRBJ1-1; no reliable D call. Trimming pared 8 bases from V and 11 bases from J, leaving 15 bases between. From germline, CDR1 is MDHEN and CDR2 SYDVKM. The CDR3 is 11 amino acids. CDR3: CASPWPVRAFF. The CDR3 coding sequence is TGTGCCAGCCCCTGGCCCGTCAGGGCTTTCTTT. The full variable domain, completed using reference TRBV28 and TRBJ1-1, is DVKVTQSSRYLVKRTGEKVFLECVQDMDHENMFWYRQDPGLGLRLIYFSYDVKMKEKGDIPEGYSVSREKKERFSLILESASTNQTSMYLCASPWPVRAFFGQGTRLTVV.

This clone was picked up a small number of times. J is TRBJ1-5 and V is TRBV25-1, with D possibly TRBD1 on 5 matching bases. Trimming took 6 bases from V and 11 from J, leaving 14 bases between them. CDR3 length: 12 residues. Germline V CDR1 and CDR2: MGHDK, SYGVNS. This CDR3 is CASRGRGWAQHF. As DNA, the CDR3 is TGTGCCAGCAGGGGACGGGGATGGGCCCAGCATTTT. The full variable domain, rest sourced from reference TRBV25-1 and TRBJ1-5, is EADIYQTPRYLVIGTGKKITLECSQTMGHDKMYWYQQDPGMELHLIHYSYGVNSTEKGDLSSESTVSRIRTEHFPLTLESARPSHTSQYLCASRGRGWAQHFGDGTRLSIL.

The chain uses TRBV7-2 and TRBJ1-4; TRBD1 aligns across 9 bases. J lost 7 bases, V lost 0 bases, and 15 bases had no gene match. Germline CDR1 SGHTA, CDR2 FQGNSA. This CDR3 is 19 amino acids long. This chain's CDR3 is CASSLAYGIGDRAGEKLFF. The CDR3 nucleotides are TGTGCCAGCAGCTTAGCATACGGGATTGGGGACAGGGCGGGTGAAAAACTGTTTTTT. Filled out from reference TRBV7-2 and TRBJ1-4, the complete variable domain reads GAGVSQSPSNKVTEKGKDVELRCDPISGHTALYWYRQSLGQGLEFLIYFQGNSAPDKSGLPSDRFSAERTGGSVSTLTIQRTQQEDSAVYLCASSLAYGIGDRAGEKLFFGSGTQLSVL.

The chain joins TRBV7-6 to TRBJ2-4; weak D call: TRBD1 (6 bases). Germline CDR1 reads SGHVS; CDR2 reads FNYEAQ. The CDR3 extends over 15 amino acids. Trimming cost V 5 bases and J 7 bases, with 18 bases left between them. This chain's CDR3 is CASSPRVGQRNIQYF. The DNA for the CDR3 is TGTGCCAGCAGCCCCCGCGTTGGACAGAGGAACATTCAGTACTTC.

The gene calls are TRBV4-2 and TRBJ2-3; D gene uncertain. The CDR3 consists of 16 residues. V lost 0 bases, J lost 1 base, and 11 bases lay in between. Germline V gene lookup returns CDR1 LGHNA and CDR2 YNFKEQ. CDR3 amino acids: CASSQDFGRRTDTQYF. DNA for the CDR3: TGTGCCAGCAGCCAAGACTTCGGGCGGCGCACAGATACGCAGTATTTT.

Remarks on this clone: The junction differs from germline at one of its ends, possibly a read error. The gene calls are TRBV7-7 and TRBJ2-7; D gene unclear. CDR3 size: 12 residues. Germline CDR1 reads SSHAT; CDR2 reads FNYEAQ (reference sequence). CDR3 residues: CASSSDGRVQYF. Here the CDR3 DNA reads TGTGCTAGCAGCTCGGACGGACGGGTGCAGTACTTC. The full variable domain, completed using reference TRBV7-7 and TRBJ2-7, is GAGVSQSPRYKVTKRGQDVTLRCDPISSHATLYWYQQALGQGPEFLTYFNYEAQPDKSGLPSDRFSAERPEGSISTLTIQRTEQRDSAMYRCASSSDGRVQYFGPGTRLTVT.

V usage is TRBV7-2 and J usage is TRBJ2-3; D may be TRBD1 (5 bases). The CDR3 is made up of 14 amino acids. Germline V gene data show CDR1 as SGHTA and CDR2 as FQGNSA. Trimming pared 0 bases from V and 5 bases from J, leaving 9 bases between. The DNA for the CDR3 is TGTGCCAGCAGCTTAGCCAGGGCAGGAGATACGCAGTATTTT. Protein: CASSLARAGDTQYF.

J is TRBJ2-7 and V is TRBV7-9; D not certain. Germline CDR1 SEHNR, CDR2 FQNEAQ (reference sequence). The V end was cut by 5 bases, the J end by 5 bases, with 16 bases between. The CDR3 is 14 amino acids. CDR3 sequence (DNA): TGTGCCAGCAGCACCTGGACGGGCCCCCACGAGCAGTACTTC. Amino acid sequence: CASSTWTGPHEQYF.

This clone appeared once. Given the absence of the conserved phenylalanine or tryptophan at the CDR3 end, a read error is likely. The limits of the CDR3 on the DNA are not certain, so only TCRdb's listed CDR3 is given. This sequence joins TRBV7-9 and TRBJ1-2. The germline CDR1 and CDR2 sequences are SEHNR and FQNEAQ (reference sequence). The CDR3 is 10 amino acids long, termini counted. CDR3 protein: CASSPPGTPP.

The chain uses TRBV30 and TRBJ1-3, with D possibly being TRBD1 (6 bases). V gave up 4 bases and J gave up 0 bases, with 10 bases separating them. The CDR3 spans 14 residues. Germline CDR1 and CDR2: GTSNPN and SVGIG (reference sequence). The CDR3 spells CAWTEGDSGNTIYF. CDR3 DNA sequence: TGTGCCTGGACCGAGGGGGACTCTGGAAACACCATATATTTT.

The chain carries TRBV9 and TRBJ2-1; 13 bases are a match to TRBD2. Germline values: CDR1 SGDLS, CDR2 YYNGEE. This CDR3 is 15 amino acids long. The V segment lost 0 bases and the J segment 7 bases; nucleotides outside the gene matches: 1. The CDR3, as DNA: TGTGCCAGCAGCGTAGGGACTAGCGGGAGAAATGAGCAGTTCTTC. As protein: CASSVGTSGRNEQFF.

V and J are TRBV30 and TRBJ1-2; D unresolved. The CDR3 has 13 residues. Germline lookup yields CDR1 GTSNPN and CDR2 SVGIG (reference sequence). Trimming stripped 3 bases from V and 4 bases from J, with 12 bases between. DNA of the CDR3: TGTGCCTGGAGGGTCCTGCTCAGCTATGGCTACACCTTC. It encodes CAWRVLLSYGYTF.

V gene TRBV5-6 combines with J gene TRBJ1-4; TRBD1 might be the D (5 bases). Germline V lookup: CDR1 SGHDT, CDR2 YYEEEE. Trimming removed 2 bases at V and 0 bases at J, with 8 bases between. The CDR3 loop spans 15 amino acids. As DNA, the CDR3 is TGTGCCAGCAGCTTAACAGGTGCAACTAATGAAAAACTGTTTTTT. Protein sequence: CASSLTGATNEKLFF.

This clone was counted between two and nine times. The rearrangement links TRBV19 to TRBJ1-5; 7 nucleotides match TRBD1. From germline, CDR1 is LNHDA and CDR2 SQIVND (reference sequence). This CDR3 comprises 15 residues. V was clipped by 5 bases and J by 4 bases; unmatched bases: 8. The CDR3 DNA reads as TGTGCCAGTAGTTTCACTCGGGACAGTAATCAGCCCCAGCATTTT. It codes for CASSFTRDSNQPQHF.

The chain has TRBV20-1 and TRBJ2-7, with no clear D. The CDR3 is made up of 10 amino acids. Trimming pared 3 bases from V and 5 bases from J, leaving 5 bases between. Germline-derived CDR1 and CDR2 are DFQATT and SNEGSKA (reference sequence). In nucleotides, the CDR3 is TGCAGTGCTAGTGGGGACGAGCAGTACTTC. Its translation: CSASGDEQYF.

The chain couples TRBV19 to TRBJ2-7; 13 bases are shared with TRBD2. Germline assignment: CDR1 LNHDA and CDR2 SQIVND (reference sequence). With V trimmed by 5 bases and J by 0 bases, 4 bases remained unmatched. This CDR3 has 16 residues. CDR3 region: CASSPRTSGSSYEQYF. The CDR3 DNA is TGTGCCAGTAGTCCTAGGACTAGCGGGAGCTCCTACGAGCAGTACTTC.

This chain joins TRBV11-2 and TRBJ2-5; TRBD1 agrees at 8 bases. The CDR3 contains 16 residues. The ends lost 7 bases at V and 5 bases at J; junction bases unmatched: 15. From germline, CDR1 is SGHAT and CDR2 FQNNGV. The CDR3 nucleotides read TGTGCCAGCACCGTAGGATCAGGGGGCAGTTGGGAGACCCAGTACTTC. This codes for CASTVGSGGSWETQYF.

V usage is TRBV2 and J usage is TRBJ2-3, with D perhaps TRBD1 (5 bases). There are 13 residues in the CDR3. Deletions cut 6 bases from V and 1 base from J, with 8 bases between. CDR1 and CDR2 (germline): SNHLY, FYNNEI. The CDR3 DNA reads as TGTGCCAGCAGACAGGACGGCACAGATACGCAGTATTTT. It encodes CASRQDGTDTQYF.